This T cell receptor beta chain is drawn from a study of cytotoxic CD8 clonotypes in ibrutinib-treated CLL. In regard to this clone: No antigen is known for it.

Broader study findings: Measured clonality at baseline was greater than in age-matched healthy donors and tracked with circulating CD8+ T-cell counts.

Per germline, CDR1 MNHNY and CDR2 SVGAGI (reference sequence). The V end lost 6 bases, the J end lost 0 bases, and 11 bases lay between the germline ends. This CDR3 is built from 14 residues. TCRdb's copy holds only in-frame clones and misses some; the assay was immunoSEQ multiplex PCR. This sample has 52,000 or so clones, with 50% to 65% found just once. The TCR comes from a human donor with chronic lymphocytic leukemia. The source was PBMCs, collected at disease progression, from a patient treated with ibrutinib. The chain recombines TRBV6-6 with TRBJ1-2; D ambiguous. The CDR3: CASRLDTTNYGYTF. CDR3 in DNA: TGTGCCAGCAGACTGGATACAACTAACTATGGCTACACCTTC.